Listed below are T cell receptor beta chains from one sample, sequenced in a study of cytomegalovirus exposure and HLA in healthy donors. Only in-frame clones appear in the TCRdb table, and some are missing; sequencing was by immunoSEQ multiplex PCR. The top ten hold roughly 25% of the sample, which has 58,000 or so clones, roughly 80% seen once. The sample consisted of PBMCs. Receptor source: a middle-aged woman in good health and CMV-seropositive. Each CDR3 is given with its conserved first and last residue. The order of the fields is D gene, V gene, J gene, clone size, CDR3 DNA, CDR3 protein. A D gene is named only where the DNA matches it firmly. Size tells how often a clone was seen (once, few, many) or the class of an expanded clone, and some rows leave it out.

>TRBD1|TRBV5-1|TRBJ1-1|once
TGCGCCAGCAGTGGGAAAGGGGGCTTCAACACTGAAGCTTTCTTT
CASSGKGGFNTEAFF
>TRBD1|TRBV9|TRBJ1-3|.
TGTGCCAGCAGCGTAGCCGGGACAGGGGCATATGGAAACACCATATATTTT
CASSVAGTGAYGNTIYF
>.|TRBV2|TRBJ2-7|.
TGTGCCAGCAGATCGTCCTCTGTAACCTACGAGCAGTACTTC
CASRSSSVTYEQYF
>.|TRBV2|TRBJ2-6|.
TGTGCCAGCAGTGAGTCGGGAATTACCTCTGGGGCCAACGTCCTGACTTTC
CASSESGITSGANVLTF
>TRBD1|TRBV9|TRBJ1-1|.
TGTGCCAGCAGCGTAGCTACAGGGGGTGGCACTGAAGCTTTCTTT
CASSVATGGGTEAFF
>.|TRBV7-2|TRBJ2-7|few
TGTGCCAGCAGCTTCGATAGCTACGAGCAGTACTTC
CASSFDSYEQYF
>.|TRBV30|TRBJ2-7|.
TGTGCCTGGACCCCCAGCTCCTACGAGCAGTACTTC
CAWTPSSYEQYF
>TRBD1|TRBV13|TRBJ2-1|.
TGTGCCAGCAGCCAACCCGGGACAGTTTACAATGAGCAGTTCTTC
CASSQPGTVYNEQFF
>TRBD2|TRBV6-4|TRBJ2-2|.
TGTGCCAGCAGCCCCCTCGCTAGCGGGGGCACCGGGGAGCTGTTTTTT
CASSPLASGGTGELFF
>.|TRBV7-6|TRBJ2-3|.
TGTGCCAGCAGCTTAGAGCCCCTACCCACAGATACGCAGTATTTT
CASSLEPLPTDTQYF
>TRBD1|TRBV2|TRBJ1-5|few
TGTGCCAGCAGCACCGGGACAGGCAATCAGCCCCAGCATTTT
CASSTGTGNQPQHF